Listed below are T cell receptor beta chains from one sample, sequenced in a study of cytomegalovirus exposure and HLA in healthy donors. Libraries were prepared by immunoSEQ multiplex PCR; TCRdb keeps only in-frame clonotypes and omits some of them. The table records 200,000 to 250,000 clones, approximately 90% of them present only once. The sample was PBMCs. Source of these receptors: a woman in her late teens or twenties in good health and CMV-seronegative. The CDR3 runs from the conserved cysteine through the conserved F or W. The order of the fields is D gene, J gene, clone size, V gene, CDR3 protein, CDR3 DNA. The D gene is left open where the match is weak. Only part of the rows carry a size: once, few, many, or a class if the clone is expanded.

TRBD2 | TRBJ2-7 | NA | TRBV28 | CASGTSGLYEQYF | TGTGCCAGCGGGACTAGCGGCCTCTACGAGCAGTACTTC
TRBD1 | TRBJ1-2 | NA | TRBV7-2 | CASAIRPDRGRGYTF | TGTGCCAGCGCAATACGCCCGGACAGGGGAAGAGGCTACACCTTC
NA | TRBJ1-6 | NA | TRBV7-9 | CSSSLAPDSPLHF | TGTTCCAGCAGCTTAGCGCCGGATTCACCCCTCCACTTT
NA | TRBJ1-5 | once | TRBV19 | CASSIEAGISNQPQHF | TGTGCCAGTAGTATAGAGGCAGGGATTAGCAATCAGCCCCAGCATTTT
NA | TRBJ2-1 | NA | TRBV5-4 | CASSGALGVTRPRNEQFF | TGTGCCAGCAGCGGCGCCCTCGGGGTGACCCGGCCGCGGAATGAGCAGTTCTTC
TRBD2 | TRBJ2-2 | NA | TRBV5-8 | CASSLGDYNTGELFF | TGTGCCAGCAGCTTGGGGGACTACAACACCGGGGAGCTGTTTTTT
NA | TRBJ1-1 | NA | TRBV9 | CASSVGGIRGNTEAFF | TGTGCCAGCAGCGTGGGAGGGATTCGGGGGAACACTGAAGCTTTCTTT
NA | TRBJ1-5 | NA | TRBV11-2 | CASSLLGAGGNQPQHF | TGTGCCAGCAGCCTCCTCGGGGCAGGGGGCAATCAGCCCCAGCATTTT
TRBD2 | TRBJ2-1 | NA | TRBV15 | CATSARTSGGNEQFF | TGTGCCACCAGCGCCCGGACTAGCGGGGGGAATGAGCAGTTCTTC
NA | TRBJ2-7 | NA | TRBV5-1 | CASSLTTSHEQYF | TGCGCCAGCAGCCTAACGACTAGTCACGAGCAGTACTTC
NA | TRBJ2-1 | NA | TRBV16 | CASSPGVTEFF | TGTGCCAGCAGCCCAGGGGTGACGGAGTTCTTC
TRBD1 | TRBJ1-5 | few | TRBV4-3 | CASSQMTGINQPQHF | TGCGCCAGCAGCCAGATGACAGGGATAAATCAGCCCCAGCATTTT
NA | TRBJ2-1 | NA | TRBV27 | CASSTSRQNNEQFF | TGTGCCAGCAGTACAAGCAGACAGAACAATGAGCAGTTCTTC
NA | TRBJ2-3 | NA | TRBV7-8 | CASSSVRGPTDTQYF | TGTGCCAGCAGCTCCGTTAGAGGTCCCACAGATACGCAGTATTTT
TRBD1 | TRBJ1-2 | NA | TRBV6-5 | CASSYSRQGIGYGYTF | TGTGCCAGCAGTTACTCCCGACAGGGGATTGGGTATGGCTACACCTTC
TRBD1 | TRBJ2-2 | NA | TRBV11-2 | CASRRPGTGSGELFF | TGTGCCAGCAGACGTCCCGGGACAGGGTCCGGGGAGCTGTTTTTT
TRBD1 | TRBJ2-7 | few | TRBV5-1 | CASSIRDRTEYEQYF | TGCGCCAGCAGCATCCGGGACAGGACCGAGTACGAGCAGTACTTC
TRBD1 | TRBJ2-3 | NA | TRBV30 | CAWSRDRVTDTQYF | TGTGCCTGGAGCCGGGACAGGGTCACAGATACGCAGTATTTT
TRBD1 | TRBJ1-1 | NA | TRBV5-4 | CASSTRQGAGTEAFF | TGTGCCAGCAGCACCCGACAGGGGGCGGGGACTGAAGCTTTCTTT
TRBD1 | TRBJ1-6 | NA | TRBV5-1 | CASSLAGTGRSPLHF | TGCGCCAGCAGCTTGGCCGGGACAGGGAGATCACCCCTCCACTTT
NA | TRBJ2-1 | NA | TRBV7-9 | CASSLELAPNRNEQFF | TGTGCCAGCAGCTTAGAACTAGCACCGAACCGGAATGAGCAGTTCTTC
TRBD1 | TRBJ1-5 | NA | TRBV19 | CASSIGDRVQPQHF | TGTGCCAGTAGTATTGGGGACAGGGTACAGCCCCAGCATTTT
NA | TRBJ2-2 | NA | TRBV4-1 | CASSQDYYQLAGELFF | TGCGCCAGCAGCCAAGACTACTATCAGCTAGCCGGGGAGCTGTTTTTT
TRBD1 | TRBJ2-3 | NA | TRBV16 | CASSQQGAGAQYF | TGTGCCAGCAGCCAACAGGGGGCCGGAGCGCAGTATTTT
NA | TRBJ1-1 | NA | TRBV6-5 | CASSFNTKAFF | TGTGCTAGTAGTTTTAATACAAAAGCTTTCTTT
NA | TRBJ1-2 | NA | TRBV11-3 | CASSLDRDLGYGYTF | TGTGCCAGCAGCTTAGACAGGGATCTGGGCTATGGCTACACCTTC
TRBD1 | TRBJ2-4 | NA | TRBV23-1 | CASTSSTGWIMVIQYF | TGCGCCAGCACATCATCGACAGGGTGGATCATGGTCATTCAGTACTTC
NA | TRBJ2-1 | NA | TRBV10-2 | CASSLAASYNEQFF | TGCGCCAGCAGTTTGGCCGCCTCCTACAATGAGCAGTTCTTC
TRBD1 | TRBJ2-7 | NA | TRBV5-4 | CASSHWTGGYEQYF | TGTGCCAGCAGCCATTGGACAGGGGGGTACGAGCAGTACTTC
NA | TRBJ2-1 | NA | TRBV7-2 | CASSLVILGRVEDNEQFF | TGTGCCAGCAGCTTAGTCATTTTAGGGCGGGTTGAAGACAATGAGCAGTTCTTC
NA | TRBJ1-1 | NA | TRBV29-1 | CSVGRGNTEAFF | TGCAGCGTTGGCAGGGGGAACACTGAAGCTTTCTTT
NA | TRBJ2-5 | NA | TRBV6-6 | CASSYTTDSSMAQYF | TGTGCCAGCAGTTATACGACAGACAGCTCCATGGCCCAGTACTTC
TRBD1 | TRBJ1-2 | NA | TRBV6-4 | CASSRDRNNYGYTF | TGTGCCAGCAGCCGGGACAGGAATAACTATGGCTACACCTTC
NA | TRBJ1-1 | NA | TRBV6-5 | CASSSDSWNTEAFF | TGTGCCAGCAGTTCTGACAGCTGGAACACTGAAGCTTTCTTT
TRBD2 | TRBJ2-5 | NA | TRBV11-2 | CASSRGLAETQYF | TGTGCCAGCAGCAGAGGACTAGCCGAGACCCAGTACTTC
TRBD1 | TRBJ1-4 | NA | TRBV27 | CASTSYRGRKLFF | TGTGCCAGCACCTCGTACAGGGGGCGAAAACTGTTTTTT
NA | TRBJ2-7 | NA | TRBV25-1 | CASSEHPNRYEQYF | TGTGCCAGCAGTGAGCACCCGAACAGATACGAGCAGTACTTC
NA | TRBJ2-7 | NA | TRBV18 | CASSPPTRNEQYF | TGTGCCAGCTCACCCCCGACTAGGAACGAGCAGTACTTC
NA | TRBJ1-3 | NA | TRBV5-7 | CASSLGRSSGNTIYF | TGTGCCAGCAGCTTGGGTAGGAGCTCTGGAAACACCATATATTTT
NA | TRBJ1-2 | NA | TRBV5-6 | CASSSQLSTNYGYTF | TGTGCCAGCAGCTCCCAACTCTCTACTAACTATGGCTACACCTTC
TRBD1 | TRBJ2-7 | NA | TRBV18 | CASSPPDRASYEQYF | TGTGCCAGCTCACCTCCGGACAGGGCATCCTACGAGCAGTACTTC
NA | TRBJ2-3 | NA | TRBV19 | CASKLMTSTDTQYF | TGTGCCAGTAAATTGATGACTAGCACAGATACGCAGTATTTT
NA | TRBJ1-1 | NA | TRBV29-1 | CSVEGRGRVTEAFF | TGCAGCGTTGAAGGGCGTGGGCGGGTCACTGAAGCTTTCTTT
TRBD2 | TRBJ2-1 | NA | TRBV5-4 | CASSRRGGGTLNEQFF | TGTGCCAGCAGTCGCCGGGGCGGGGGGACCTTGAATGAGCAGTTCTTC
NA | TRBJ2-7 | NA | TRBV27 | CASRQVGYEQYF | TGTGCCAGCCGACAGGTAGGATACGAGCAGTACTTC
TRBD2 | TRBJ2-1 | NA | TRBV5-1 | CASSLGLAGVYNEQFF | TGCGCCAGCAGCTTGGGACTAGCGGGAGTTTACAATGAGCAGTTCTTC
NA | TRBJ2-7 | NA | TRBV2 | CASKERTDYEQYF | TGTGCCAGCAAAGAACGGACAGACTACGAGCAGTACTTC
NA | TRBJ1-1 | NA | TRBV5-1 | CASSLGLGATEAFF | TGCGCCAGCAGCTTGGGACTGGGGGCAACTGAAGCTTTCTTT
TRBD1 | TRBJ2-7 | few | TRBV7-9 | CASRPGRGQNPYEQYF | TGTGCCAGCAGACCTGGCAGGGGGCAAAACCCTTACGAGCAGTACTTC
NA | TRBJ2-7 | NA | TRBV10-3 | CAISESETPYEQYF | TGTGCCATCAGTGAGTCCGAGACTCCCTACGAGCAGTACTTC
TRBD1 | TRBJ1-1 | NA | TRBV7-9 | CASSSQGAQAFF | TGTGCCAGCAGCTCCCAGGGGGCACAAGCTTTCTTT
NA | TRBJ1-6 | once | TRBV2 | CASRGGSQGSPLHF | TGTGCCAGCAGGGGGGGGTCTCAGGGTTCACCCCTCCACTTT
NA | TRBJ2-7 | NA | TRBV6-6 | CASSTPGNSYEQYF | TGTGCCAGCAGTACACCAGGGAATTCCTACGAGCAGTACTTC
NA | TRBJ1-5 | NA | TRBV19 | CASTHDTLQPQHF | TGTGCCAGTACTCATGACACGCTCCAGCCCCAGCATTTT
NA | TRBJ2-3 | NA | TRBV9 | CASSVWRGSSTDTQYF | TGTGCCAGCAGCGTATGGCGGGGATCTAGCACAGATACGCAGTATTTT
TRBD1 | TRBJ2-7 | NA | TRBV6-4 | CASSDPPDRGSYEQYF | TGTGCCAGCAGTGACCCTCCGGACAGGGGTTCCTACGAGCAGTACTTC
TRBD1 | TRBJ1-5 | NA | TRBV4-2 | CASSQVDREDQPQHF | TGTGCCAGCAGCCAAGTAGACAGGGAGGATCAGCCCCAGCATTTT
NA | TRBJ1-1 | NA | TRBV4-1 | CASSQESSMKTEAFF | TGCGCCAGCAGCCAAGAATCCAGTATGAAGACTGAAGCTTTCTTT